Below, 20 T cell receptor beta chains from the same sample are listed, as sequenced in a study of shared clonotypes between healthy human individuals. Clones were read by immunoSEQ multiplex PCR, and TCRdb kept only the in-frame ones, dropping some. This sample has nearly 1 million clones; around 80% occur once, and the top ten carry about 1.5%. Sample: memory CD4+ T cells sorted from blood. Noted subset: CD45RA-negative fraction. The receptors shown here come from a man aged 18 to 29 in good health.

This clone showed up just a few times. The CDR3 loop reads CASSTGGYEQYF. The CDR3 DNA reads as TGTGCCAGCAGCACAGGGGGCTACGAGCAGTACTTC. This chain links TRBV7-9 with TRBJ2-7, with 8 bases aligning to TRBD1. Germline CDR1 reads SEHNR; CDR2 reads FQNEAQ (reference sequence). The ends lost 5 bases at V and 3 bases at J; junction bases unmatched: 0. The CDR3 runs to 12 residues.

The chain employs TRBV27 and TRBJ2-1, with D unresolved. The CDR3 contains 15 residues. Trimming took 7 bases from V and 8 from J, leaving 21 bases between them. CDR1 and CDR2 from the germline V gene are MNHEY and SMNVEV (reference sequence). CDR3 coding DNA: TGTGCCAGCACCCCAACCCGCTATATCCACGATGAGCAGTTCTTC. Encoded protein: CASTPTRYIHDEQFF.

The table lists this clone with a few counts. DNA for the CDR3: TGTGCCAGCAGTGAGAAGGGGACTCGTCATAATTCACCCCTCCACTTT. Translated: CASSEKGTRHNSPLHF. The rearrangement joins TRBV25-1 to TRBJ1-6; possible D gene TRBD1, 5 bases. This CDR3 has 16 residues. Trimming took 3 bases from V and 5 from J, leaving 14 bases between them. Germline lookup yields CDR1 MGHDK and CDR2 SYGVNS.

J is TRBJ2-6 and V is TRBV30; D is ambiguous. V lost 5 bases and J lost 0, with 11 bases in between. The CDR3 has 15 residues. CDR1 GTSNPN and CDR2 SVGIG come from the germline V gene (reference sequence). In nucleotides, the CDR3 is TGTGCCTGGTCCGCCTTAAGCTCTGGGGCCAACGTCCTGACTTTC. Translating it yields CAWSALSSGANVLTF.

This chain links TRBV5-1 with TRBJ2-5; D gene ambiguous. The CDR3 extends over 15 amino acids. With 1 base removed from V and 0 bases from J, the gap between germline ends came to 10 bases. CDR1 is SGHRS, CDR2 YFSETQ, per germline. The CDR3 region is CASSLRAAYQETQYF. In nucleotides, the CDR3 is TGCGCCAGCAGCTTGCGGGCGGCGTACCAAGAGACCCAGTACTTC.

The J gene is TRBJ1-5, the V gene TRBV30, with TRBD1 as a possible D gene (5 bases). The V and J ends lost 2 bases and 0 bases respectively, with 11 bases between them. Germline assignment: CDR1 GTSNPN and CDR2 SVGIG (reference sequence). The CDR3 sequence is 15 residues long. CDR3 sequence: CAWSPPGDSNQPQHF. The CDR3 DNA sequence: TGTGCCTGGAGTCCCCCGGGGGATAGCAATCAGCCCCAGCATTTT.

This sequence joins TRBV10-1 and TRBJ2-1, with 8 positions matching TRBD2. V shed 8 bases and J 9 bases; nucleotides not matched to a gene: 12. The germline CDR1 and CDR2 sequences are WNHNN and SYGVQD (reference sequence). The CDR3 has 14 residues. CDR3 nucleotides: TGCGCCAGCGCGGGTAGCGGGAAGGGGGGTGAGCAGTTCTTC. Translating gives CASAGSGKGGEQFF.

J is TRBJ1-1 and V is TRBV7-6; 9 bases line up with TRBD1. V dropped 5 bases and J dropped 5; count of bases not matched to a gene: 9. Germline assignment: CDR1 SGHVS and CDR2 FNYEAQ. This CDR3 comprises 15 residues. CDR3: CASSTWTGEGTEAFF. The CDR3 bases are TGTGCCAGCAGCACCTGGACAGGGGAGGGGACTGAAGCTTTCTTT.

The rearrangement joins TRBV15 to TRBJ2-1; 12 bases align to TRBD1. The germline CDR1 and CDR2 sequences are LNHNV and YYDKDF (reference sequence). V trimming: 1 base; J trimming: 9 bases; junction bases outside the gene matches: 13. This CDR3 contains 18 residues. The CDR3 DNA is TGTGCCACCAGCAGAGGGCTTCTTATGGGACAGGGGGCGGGTGAGCAGTTCTTC. It encodes CATSRGLLMGQGAGEQFF.

The rearrangement uses TRBV28 and TRBJ2-3; possible D gene TRBD1, 6 bases. Germline V gene lookup returns CDR1 MDHEN and CDR2 SYDVKM. The CDR3 contains 13 residues. V lost 4 bases, J lost 5 bases, and 10 bases lay in between. The CDR3 reads CASSSGAGDTQYF. The CDR3 DNA follows: TGTGCCAGCAGTTCAGGGGCGGGAGATACGCAGTATTTT.

This clone was counted only a few times. The chain is built from TRBV19 and TRBJ2-1; 7 nucleotides match TRBD2. The ends lost 4 bases at V and 3 bases at J; junction bases unmatched: 9. CDR1 and CDR2 from the germline V gene are LNHDA and SQIVND (reference sequence). This CDR3 has 16 residues. The DNA of the CDR3 is TGTGCCAGTAGTAAAACTAGCGCGGAAGGCTACAATGAGCAGTTCTTC. This translates into CASSKTSAEGYNEQFF.

This sequence joins TRBV6-6 and TRBJ1-2; D is unresolved. This CDR3 comprises 15 residues. Germline lookup yields CDR1 MNHNY and CDR2 SVGAGI (reference sequence). V shed 0 bases and J shed 0 bases, with 8 bases lying between them. The CDR3 loop reads CASSYSGSANYGYTF. The CDR3 DNA reads TGTGCCAGCAGTTACTCGGGCAGCGCTAACTATGGCTACACCTTC.

The V gene is TRBV5-1, the J gene TRBJ2-2, with D maybe TRBD2 (5 bases). The V gene's germline CDR1 is SGHRS and CDR2 YFSETQ. The CDR3 is 15 residues long. The V end was cut by 1 base, the J end by 6 bases, with 13 bases between. This CDR3 is CASSLNGNNPGELFF. Written as DNA, the CDR3 is TGCGCCAGCAGCTTGAACGGGAATAACCCCGGGGAGCTGTTTTTT.

The chain combines TRBV30 with TRBJ2-5; tentative D call: TRBD2 (5 bases). The DNA end lines up better with TRBJ2-7; the J call may be wrong. The CDR3 spans 12 residues. Germline lookup yields CDR1 GTSNPN and CDR2 SVGIG (reference sequence). CDR3 sequence reads: CAWRGSGFEQYF. DNA for the CDR3: TGTGCCTGGAGAGGATCGGGGTTCGAGCAGTACTTC.

Turning to this clone: The same CDR3 also results from other DNA sequences found in this sample. This sequence joins TRBV19 and TRBJ2-5; D uncertain. This CDR3 spans 12 amino acids. With 4 bases removed from V and 3 bases from J, the gap between germline ends came to 6 bases. Germline CDR1 and CDR2: LNHDA and SQIVND (reference sequence). CDR3 DNA: TGTGCCAGTAGTAAACGGGAAGAGACCCAGTACTTC. Amino acids: CASSKREETQYF.

The gene calls are TRBV28 and TRBJ2-7; 8 bases agree with TRBD2. The CDR3 spans 16 residues. The germline gives CDR1 MDHEN, CDR2 SYDVKM. With V trimmed by 2 bases and J by 9 bases, 15 bases remained unmatched. CDR3 amino acids: CASSLEGAGVPGGQYF. CDR3 coding DNA: TGTGCCAGCAGTTTAGAGGGAGCGGGAGTCCCTGGGGGGCAGTACTTC.

V gene TRBV6-6 combines with J gene TRBJ1-2; D gene unclear. This CDR3 spans 13 amino acids. Between the trimmed V and J ends, which lost 2 bases and 2 bases, there was a span of 6 bases. The germline V gene has CDR1 MNHNY and CDR2 SVGAGI (reference sequence). The CDR3 nucleotides read TGTGCCAGCAGTTACGAGAGAAACTATGGCTACACCTTC. Translation gives CASSYERNYGYTF.

This sequence joins TRBV14 and TRBJ1-6; D call uncertain. CDR3 length: 14 residues. Trimming left V 4 bases short and J 4 bases short, with 8 bases between. Germline values: CDR1 SGHDN, CDR2 FVKESK. CDR3 bases: TGTGCCAGCAGCCGCGGAGAATATAATTCACCCCTCCACTTT. This encodes CASSRGEYNSPLHF.

This clone was seen more than once but under ten times. The chain has TRBV7-9 and TRBJ1-2; D is ambiguous. The CDR3 is 13 amino acids. The V end lost 5 bases, the J end lost 3 bases, and 10 bases lay between the germline ends. Germline V gene lookup returns CDR1 SEHNR and CDR2 FQNEAQ (reference sequence). The chain's CDR3 is CASSIEGYYGYTF. CDR3 bases: TGTGCCAGCAGCATCGAGGGTTACTATGGCTACACCTTC.

The chain recombines TRBV29-1 with TRBJ2-7, with TRBD2 matching over 7 bases. The CDR3 is made up of 13 amino acids. The V and J ends lost 6 bases and 4 bases, in that order; junction bases with no gene match: 9. Germline assignment: CDR1 SQVTM and CDR2 ANQGSEA. CDR3 coding DNA: TGCAGCGTGGTCAAAGCGGGGTATTACGAGCAGTACTTC. It specifies CSVVKAGYYEQYF.